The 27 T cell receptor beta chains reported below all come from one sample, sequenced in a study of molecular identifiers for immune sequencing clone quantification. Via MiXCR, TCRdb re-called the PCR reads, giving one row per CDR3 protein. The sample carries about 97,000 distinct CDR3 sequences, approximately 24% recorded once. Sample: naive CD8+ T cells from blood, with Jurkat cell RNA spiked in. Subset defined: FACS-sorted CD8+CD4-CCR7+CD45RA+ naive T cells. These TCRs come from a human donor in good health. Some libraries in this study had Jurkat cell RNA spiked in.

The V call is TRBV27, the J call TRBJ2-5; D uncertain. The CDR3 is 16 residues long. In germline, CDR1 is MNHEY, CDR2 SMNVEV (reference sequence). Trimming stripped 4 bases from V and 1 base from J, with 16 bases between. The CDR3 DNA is TGTGCCAGCAGTTCACGGCCCGACCGCCCCCAAGAGACCCAGTACTTC. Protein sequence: CASSSRPDRPQETQYF.

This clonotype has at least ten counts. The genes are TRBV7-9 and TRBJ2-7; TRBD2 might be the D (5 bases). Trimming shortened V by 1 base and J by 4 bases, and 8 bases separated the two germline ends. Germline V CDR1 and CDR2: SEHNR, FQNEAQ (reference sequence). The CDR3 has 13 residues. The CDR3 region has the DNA TGTGCCAGCAGCTTAGGAGGGCTTTACGAGCAGTACTTC. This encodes CASSLGGLYEQYF.

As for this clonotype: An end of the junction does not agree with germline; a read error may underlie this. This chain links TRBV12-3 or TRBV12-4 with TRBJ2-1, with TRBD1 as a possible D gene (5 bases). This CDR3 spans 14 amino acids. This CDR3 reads CASGFQQGRNEQFF. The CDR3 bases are TGTGCCAGCGGTTTCCAGCAGGGCCGGAATGAGCAGTTCTTC.

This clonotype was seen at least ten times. CDR3 bases: TGTGCCAGCGCGAACACCGGGGAGCTGTTTTTT. Encoded protein: CASANTGELFF. This chain joins TRBV7-9 and TRBJ2-2; D not certain. The germline gives CDR1 SEHNR, CDR2 FQNEAQ (reference sequence). Trimming took off 8 bases at V and 0 bases at J, with 1 base between the two ends. The CDR3 is made up of 11 amino acids.

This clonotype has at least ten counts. In DNA form, the CDR3 reads TGCAGTGCTGGTAGCGGGGGCAGCACAGATACGCAGTATTTT. Its translation is CSAGSGGSTDTQYF. The chain recombines TRBV20-1 with TRBJ2-3; 9 nucleotides line up with TRBD2. This CDR3 is built from 14 residues. Germline trimming cut 5 bases from V and 0 bases from J; bases unmatched to any gene: 3. CDR1 DFQATT and CDR2 SNEGSKA come from the germline V gene (reference sequence).

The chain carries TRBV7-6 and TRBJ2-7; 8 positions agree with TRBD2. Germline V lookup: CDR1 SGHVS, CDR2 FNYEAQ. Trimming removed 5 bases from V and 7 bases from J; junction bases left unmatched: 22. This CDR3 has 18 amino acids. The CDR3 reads CASSPRPSGGIGGSEQYF. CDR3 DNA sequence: TGTGCCAGCAGCCCAAGGCCGAGCGGGGGCATCGGAGGGAGTGAGCAGTACTTC.

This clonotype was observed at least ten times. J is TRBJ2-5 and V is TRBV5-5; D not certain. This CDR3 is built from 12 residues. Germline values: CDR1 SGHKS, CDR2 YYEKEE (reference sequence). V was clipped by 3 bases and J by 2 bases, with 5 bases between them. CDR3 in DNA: TGTGCCAGCAGCTCAATACAAGAGACCCAGTACTTC. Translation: CASSSIQETQYF.

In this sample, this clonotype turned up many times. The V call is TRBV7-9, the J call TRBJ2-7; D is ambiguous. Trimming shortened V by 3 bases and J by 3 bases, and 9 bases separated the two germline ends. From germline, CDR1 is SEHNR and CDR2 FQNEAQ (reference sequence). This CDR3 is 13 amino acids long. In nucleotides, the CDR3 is TGTGCCAGCAGCTTCCCGGCGAACTACGAGCAGTACTTC. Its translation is CASSFPANYEQYF.

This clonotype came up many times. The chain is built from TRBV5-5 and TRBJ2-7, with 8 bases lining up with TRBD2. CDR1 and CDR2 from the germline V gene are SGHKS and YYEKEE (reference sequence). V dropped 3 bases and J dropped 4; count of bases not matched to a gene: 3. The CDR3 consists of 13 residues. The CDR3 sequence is CASSSTGGYEQYF. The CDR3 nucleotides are TGTGCCAGCAGCTCCACGGGGGGGTACGAGCAGTACTTC.

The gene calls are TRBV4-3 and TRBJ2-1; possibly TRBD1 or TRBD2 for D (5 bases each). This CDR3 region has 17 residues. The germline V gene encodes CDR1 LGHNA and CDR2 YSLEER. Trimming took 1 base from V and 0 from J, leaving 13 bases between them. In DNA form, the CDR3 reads TGCGCCAGCAGCCAAGTAGGTTCGGGACCCTCCTACAATGAGCAGTTCTTC. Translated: CASSQVGSGPSYNEQFF.

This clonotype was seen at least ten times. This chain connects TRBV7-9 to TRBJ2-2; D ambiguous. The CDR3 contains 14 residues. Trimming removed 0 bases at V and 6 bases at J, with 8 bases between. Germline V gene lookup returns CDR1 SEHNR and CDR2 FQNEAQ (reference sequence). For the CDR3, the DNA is TGTGCCAGCAGCTTAGCCCCCAGCGCCGGGGAGCTGTTTTTT. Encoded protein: CASSLAPSAGELFF.

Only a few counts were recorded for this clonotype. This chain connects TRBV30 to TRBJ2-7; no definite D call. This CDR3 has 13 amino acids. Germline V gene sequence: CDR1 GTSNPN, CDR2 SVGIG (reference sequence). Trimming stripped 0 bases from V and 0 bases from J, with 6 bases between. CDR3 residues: CAWSVQSSYEQYF. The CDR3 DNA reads TGTGCCTGGAGTGTACAGTCCTCCTACGAGCAGTACTTC.

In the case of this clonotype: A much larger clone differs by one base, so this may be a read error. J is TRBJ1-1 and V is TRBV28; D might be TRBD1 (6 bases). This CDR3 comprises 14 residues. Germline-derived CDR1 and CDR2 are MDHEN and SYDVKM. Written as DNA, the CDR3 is TGTGCCTGCAGTTTTAGGGGGGGGAAGGGCGAAGCTTTCTTT. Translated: CACSFRGGKGEAFF.

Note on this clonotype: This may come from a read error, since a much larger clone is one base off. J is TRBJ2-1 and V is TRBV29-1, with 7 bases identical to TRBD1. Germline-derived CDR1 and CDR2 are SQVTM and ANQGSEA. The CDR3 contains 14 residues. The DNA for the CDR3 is TGCAGCGTTTTACAGGGGAGCTCCTGCAATGAGCAGTTCTTC. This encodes CSVLQGSSCNEQFF.

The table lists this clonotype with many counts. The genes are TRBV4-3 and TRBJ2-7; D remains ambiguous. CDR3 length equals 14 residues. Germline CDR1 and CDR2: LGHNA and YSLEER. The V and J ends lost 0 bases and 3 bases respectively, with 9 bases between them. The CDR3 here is CASSQDDGNYEQYF. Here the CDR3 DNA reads TGCGCCAGCAGCCAAGATGACGGAAACTACGAGCAGTACTTC.

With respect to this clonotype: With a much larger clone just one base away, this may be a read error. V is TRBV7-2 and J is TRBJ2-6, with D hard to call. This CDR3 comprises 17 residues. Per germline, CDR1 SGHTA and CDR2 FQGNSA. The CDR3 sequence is CASGLYNRPSGANVLTF. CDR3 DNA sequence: TGTGCCAGCGGCTTATATAACAGACCCTCTGGGGCCAACGTCCTGACTTTC.

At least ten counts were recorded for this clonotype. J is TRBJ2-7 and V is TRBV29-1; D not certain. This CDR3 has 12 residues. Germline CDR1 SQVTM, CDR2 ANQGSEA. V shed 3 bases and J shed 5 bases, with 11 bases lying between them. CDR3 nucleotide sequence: TGCAGCGTTGACAACGGTTTGGACGAGCAGTACTTC. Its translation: CSVDNGLDEQYF.

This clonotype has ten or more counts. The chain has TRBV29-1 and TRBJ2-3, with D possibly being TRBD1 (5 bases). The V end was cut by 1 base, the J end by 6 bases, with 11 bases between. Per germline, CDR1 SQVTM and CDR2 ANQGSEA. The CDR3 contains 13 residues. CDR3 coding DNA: TGCAGCGTTGAAGGCCCTAACAGGGATACGCAGTATTTT. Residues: CSVEGPNRDTQYF.

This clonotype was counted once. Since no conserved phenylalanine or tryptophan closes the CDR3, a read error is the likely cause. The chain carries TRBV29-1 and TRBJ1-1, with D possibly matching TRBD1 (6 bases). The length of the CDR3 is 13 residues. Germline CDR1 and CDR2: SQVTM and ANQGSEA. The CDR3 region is CSVTGILGTEAFI. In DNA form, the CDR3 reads TGCAGCGTTACAGGGATTTTGGGCACTGAGGCTTTCATT.

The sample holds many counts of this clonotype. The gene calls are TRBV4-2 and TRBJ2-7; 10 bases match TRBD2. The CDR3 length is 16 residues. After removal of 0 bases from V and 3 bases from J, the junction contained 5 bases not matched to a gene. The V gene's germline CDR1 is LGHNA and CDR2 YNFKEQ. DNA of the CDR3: TGTGCCAGCAGCCAAGAGGAGGGGACTAGCGACTACGAGCAGTACTTC. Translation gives CASSQEEGTSDYEQYF.

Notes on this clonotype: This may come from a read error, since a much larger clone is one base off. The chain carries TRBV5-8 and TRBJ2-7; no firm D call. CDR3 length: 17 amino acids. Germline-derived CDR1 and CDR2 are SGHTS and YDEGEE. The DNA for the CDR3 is TGTGCCAGCAGCTTGACGGCCCCGAGGCTACGGTCCTACGTGCAGTACTTC. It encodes CASSLTAPRLRSYVQYF.

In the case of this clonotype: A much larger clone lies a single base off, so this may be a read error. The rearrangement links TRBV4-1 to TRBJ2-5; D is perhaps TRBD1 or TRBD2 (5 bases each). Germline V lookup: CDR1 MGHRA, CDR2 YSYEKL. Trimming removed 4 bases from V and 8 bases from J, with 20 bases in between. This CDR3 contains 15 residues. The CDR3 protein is CASSRVEAQGVTQYF. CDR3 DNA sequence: TGCGCCAGCAGCCGAGTGGAGGCCCAAGGGGTAACCCAGTACTTC.

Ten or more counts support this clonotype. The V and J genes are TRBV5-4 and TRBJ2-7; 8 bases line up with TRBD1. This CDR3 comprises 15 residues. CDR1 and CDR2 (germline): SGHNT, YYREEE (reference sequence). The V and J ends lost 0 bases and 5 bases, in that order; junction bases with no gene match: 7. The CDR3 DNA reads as TGTGCCAGCAGCTTGGAGGGACAGGCTGTTCACGAGCAGTACTTC. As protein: CASSLEGQAVHEQYF.

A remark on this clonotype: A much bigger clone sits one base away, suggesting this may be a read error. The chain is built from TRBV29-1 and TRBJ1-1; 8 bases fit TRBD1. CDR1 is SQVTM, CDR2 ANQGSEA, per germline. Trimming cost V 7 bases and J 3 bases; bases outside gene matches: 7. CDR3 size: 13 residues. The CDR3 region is CSALQQGDTEAFF. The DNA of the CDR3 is TGCAGCGCCTTACAACAGGGGGACACTGAAGCTTTCTTT.

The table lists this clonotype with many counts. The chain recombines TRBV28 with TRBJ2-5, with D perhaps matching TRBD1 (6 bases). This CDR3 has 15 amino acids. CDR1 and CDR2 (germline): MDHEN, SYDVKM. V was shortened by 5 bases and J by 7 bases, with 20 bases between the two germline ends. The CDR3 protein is CASSLTPDRIGTQYF. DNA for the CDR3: TGTGCCAGCAGTCTAACCCCCGACAGGATCGGGACCCAGTACTTC.

The chain's CDR3 is CASGPDSSFRNQPQHF. DNA for the CDR3: TGTGCCAGCGGCCCTGACAGCTCGTTCCGTAATCAGCCCCAGCATTTT. J is TRBJ1-5 and V is TRBV27; D is perhaps TRBD1 (5 bases). In germline, CDR1 is MNHEY, CDR2 SMNVEV (reference sequence). Trimming took 8 bases from V and 4 from J, leaving 21 bases between them. This CDR3 region has 16 residues.

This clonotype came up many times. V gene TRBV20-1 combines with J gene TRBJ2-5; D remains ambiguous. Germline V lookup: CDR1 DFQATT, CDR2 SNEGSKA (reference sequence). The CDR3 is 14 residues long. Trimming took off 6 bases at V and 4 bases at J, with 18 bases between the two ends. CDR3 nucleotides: TGCAGTGCCGGACGATATACTTCTCTAGAGACCCAGTACTTC. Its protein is CSAGRYTSLETQYF.